A single T cell receptor beta chain is shown here with its context. Its antigen is undetermined. The data were produced by immunoSEQ multiplex PCR, yet TCRdb's version contains in-frame clones alone and is incomplete. The sample shows tens of thousands of clones, about 91% of them seen only once. The sample originates from a study of OX40 agonist ivuxolimab in advanced cancers. At the level of the study: Averaging 60 years in age, with a range of about 23 to 79, the cohort was around 87% male.

Germline V gene data show CDR1 as SGHDT and CDR2 as YYEEEE. Germline trimming cut 3 bases from V and 5 bases from J; bases unmatched to any gene: 8. The CDR3 is 14 residues long. Study results and limitations: Expanded clones tended on average to be more numerous among CD8+ T cells than CD4+. CD4+ and CD8+ blood T cells expanded clonally by week 6 at 0.1 to 3.0 mg/kg.

This TCR came from an adult with an advanced solid tumor such as melanoma, head and neck, liver or kidney cancer. The chain links TRBV5-6 to TRBJ2-7, with 7 bases matching TRBD2. The sample here was CD4+ or CD8+ T cells sorted from blood, taken in a trial of the OX40 agonist ivuxolimab. The chain's CDR3 is CASSSGLVSHEQYF. CDR3 coding DNA: TGTGCCAGCAGCTCCGGACTAGTCAGTCACGAGCAGTACTTC. The full variable domain, with the rest looked up from reference TRBV5-6 and TRBJ2-7, is DAGVTQSPTHLIKTRGQQVTLRCSPKSGHDTVSWYQQALGQGPQFIFQYYEEEERQRGNFPDRFSGHQFPNYSSELNVNALLLGDSALYLCASSSGLVSHEQYFGPGTRLTVT.